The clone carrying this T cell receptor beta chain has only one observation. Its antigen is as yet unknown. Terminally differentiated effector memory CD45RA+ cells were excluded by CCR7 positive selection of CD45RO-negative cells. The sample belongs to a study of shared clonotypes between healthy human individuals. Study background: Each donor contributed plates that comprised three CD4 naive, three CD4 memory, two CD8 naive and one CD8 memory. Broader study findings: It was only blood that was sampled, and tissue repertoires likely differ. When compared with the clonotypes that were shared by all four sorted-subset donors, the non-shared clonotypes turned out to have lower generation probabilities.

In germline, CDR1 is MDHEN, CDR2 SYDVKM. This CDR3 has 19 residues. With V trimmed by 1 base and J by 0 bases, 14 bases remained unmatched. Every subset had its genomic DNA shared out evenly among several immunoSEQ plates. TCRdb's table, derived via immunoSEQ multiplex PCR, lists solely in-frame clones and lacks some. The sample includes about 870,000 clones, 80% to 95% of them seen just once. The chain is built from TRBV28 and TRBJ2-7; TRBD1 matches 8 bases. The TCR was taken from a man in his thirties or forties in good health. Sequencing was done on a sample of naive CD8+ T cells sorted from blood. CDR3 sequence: CASSLFQGALFFSSYEQYF. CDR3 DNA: TGTGCCAGCAGTTTATTCCAGGGGGCCCTGTTTTTCAGCTCCTACGAGCAGTACTTC.